One sample yielded the 8 T cell receptor beta chains listed below, sequenced in a study of blood T cell repertoires in COVID-19. Libraries were prepared by immunoSEQ multiplex PCR; TCRdb keeps only in-frame clonotypes and omits some of them. The repertoire includes around 310,000 clones, roughly 88% of them detected once, and approximately 4% sits in the top ten. Sequences were obtained from peripheral blood. These receptors were taken from a woman aged 45-60 years with active or convalescent COVID-19.

The chain combines TRBV6-5 with TRBJ1-2; D possibly corresponds to TRBD1 (6 bases). V lost 8 bases, J lost 4 bases, and 14 bases lay in between. This CDR3 region has 13 residues. The germline V gene encodes CDR1 MNHEY and CDR2 SVGAGI. In nucleotides, the CDR3 is TGTGCCAGCTCTACAGGGATCGGCTATGGCTACACCTTC. Translation gives CASSTGIGYGYTF.

The chain couples TRBV9 to TRBJ1-6; TRBD1 might be the D (5 bases). CDR3 length: 12 amino acids. V dropped 4 bases and J dropped 12 bases, with 11 bases sitting between them. CDR1 SGDLS and CDR2 YYNGEE come from the germline V gene. CDR3 sequence: CASSPTGGPLHF. CDR3 nucleotide sequence: TGTGCCAGCAGCCCAACGGGGGGACCCCTCCACTTT.

The V and J genes are TRBV6-2 or TRBV6-3 and TRBJ1-2; a possible D gene is TRBD1 (6 bases). This CDR3 is 12 amino acids long. Deletions cut 5 bases from V and 2 bases from J, with 6 bases between. The V gene's germline CDR1 is MNHEY and CDR2 SVGEGT. As DNA, the CDR3 is TGTGCCAGCAGTACAGGGAACTATGGCTACACCTTC. Translating it yields CASSTGNYGYTF.

CDR3 DNA sequence: TGTGCCAGCAGTTCTAGCGGGGCCTGGGAGCAGTACTTC. As protein: CASSSSGAWEQYF. The rearrangement uses TRBV6-2 or TRBV6-3 and TRBJ2-7; 9 positions agree with TRBD2. The CDR3 has 13 residues. V trimming: 4 bases; J trimming: 7 bases; junction bases outside the gene matches: 5. Germline CDR1 and CDR2: MNHEY and SVGEGT.

The chain joins TRBV9 to TRBJ1-6; 8 bases align to TRBD1. Trimming took 4 bases from V and 7 from J; bases not matched to a gene: 7. The CDR3 contains 15 residues. The germline CDR1 and CDR2 sequences are SGDLS and YYNGEE. The CDR3 protein is CASSRRDRFNSPLHF. In DNA form, the CDR3 reads TGTGCCAGCAGCCGCCGGGACAGGTTCAATTCACCCCTCCACTTT.

This chain links TRBV11-2 with TRBJ2-7; 9 bases match TRBD1. Trimming cost V 4 bases and J 1 base; bases outside gene matches: 5. The CDR3 is 15 residues long. The germline gives CDR1 SGHAT, CDR2 FQNNGV. CDR3 coding DNA: TGTGCCAGCAGCTCACAGGGGGCCCTTTCCTACGAGCAGTACTTC. It translates to CASSSQGALSYEQYF.

The chain couples TRBV6-7 to TRBJ1-2; D perhaps matches TRBD1 (6 bases). TRBV6-7 is an open reading frame, and its role is uncertain. This CDR3 comprises 17 residues. The ends were cut back, 0 bases at V and 4 bases at J, with 18 bases in the middle. The CDR3 is CASSYSKDSYTGYGYTF. The CDR3 DNA is TGTGCCAGCAGTTACTCGAAGGACAGCTATACAGGCTATGGCTACACCTTC.

The chain recombines TRBV19 with TRBJ1-6; possible D gene TRBD1, 6 bases. The CDR3 covers 14 residues. Trimming stripped 6 bases from V and 4 bases from J, with 10 bases between. CDR1 is LNHDA, CDR2 SQIVND, per germline (reference sequence). As DNA, the CDR3 is TGTGCCAGTAGACGGACAGAGTATAATTCACCCCTCCACTTT. It codes for CASRRTEYNSPLHF.